The rows below give T cell receptor beta chains drawn from one sample of a study of blood T cell repertoires in COVID-19. Repertoires were generated with immunoSEQ multiplex PCR, while TCRdb's copy carries only in-frame clones and drops some. The sample consists of roughly 270,000 clones, over 75% of them appearing once. The sequencing sample was made of peripheral blood. These receptors all stem from a man aged 50 to 59 with active or convalescent COVID-19. Each CDR3 is given with its conserved first and last residue. The order of the fields is J gene, clone size, D gene, V gene, CDR3 DNA, CDR3 protein. D genes are given only for firm matches. Size values are once, few and many counts, or a class for expanded clones, and some rows have none.

TRBJ2-2,NA,TRBD1,TRBV3-1/TRBV3-2,TGTGCCAGCAGCGACAGGGGAAGCACCGGGGAGCTGTTTTTT,CASSDRGSTGELFF
TRBJ2-3,NA,TRBD2,TRBV11-2,TGTGCCAGCCTCGGACTAGCGGCAGATACGCAGTATTTT,CASLGLAADTQYF
TRBJ1-4,NA,TRBD1,TRBV27,TGTGCCAGCAGTCCAGCTCAGGGGGATGCAACTAATGAAAAACTGTTTTTT,CASSPAQGDATNEKLFF
TRBJ2-5,NA,TRBD2,TRBV5-1,TGCGCCAGCAGCCCCCCGGGGGGGGAGACCCAGTACTTC,CASSPPGGETQYF
TRBJ1-2,NA,NA,TRBV4-1,TGCGCCAGCAGCCATCCCCCAGGGGTTAATGGCTACACCTTC,CASSHPPGVNGYTF
TRBJ1-2,few,NA,TRBV28,TGTGCCAGCACGGGGGGGGGTCTCACCCAACCTGACACCTATGGCTACACCTTC,CASTGGGLTQPDTYGYTF
TRBJ1-1,NA,TRBD1,TRBV19,TGTGCCAGTAGTCCCCGACAGGGGGTGACTGAAGCTTTCTTT,CASSPRQGVTEAFF
TRBJ1-2,NA,NA,TRBV6-6,TGTGCCAGCACCGCGAGGGACAATGGCTACACCTTC,CASTARDNGYTF
TRBJ2-1,NA,NA,TRBV7-2,TGTGCCAGCAGCTTCCAGAAAAGCTCCTACAATGAGCAGTTCTTC,CASSFQKSSYNEQFF
TRBJ1-3,NA,TRBD1,TRBV9,TGTGCCAGCAGCCCGGGACAGGCGGGAAACACCATATATTTT,CASSPGQAGNTIYF
TRBJ1-4,NA,NA,TRBV19,TGTGCCAGTAGTAATACGGGGGTTAATGAAAAACTGTTTTTT,CASSNTGVNEKLFF
TRBJ1-2,NA,NA,TRBV18,TGTGCCAGCTCTCCCCAGGGGATGAGCTATGGCTACACCTTC,CASSPQGMSYGYTF
TRBJ2-7,NA,TRBD1,TRBV5-1,TGCGCCAGCAGCTTAGAGGGACAGCCCTACGAGCAGTACTTC,CASSLEGQPYEQYF
TRBJ1-2,NA,TRBD1,TRBV5-1,TGCGCCAGCAGGGAATTGACAGGGGTCGACTATGGCTACACCTTC,CASRELTGVDYGYTF
TRBJ2-5,NA,TRBD2,TRBV24-1,TGTGCCACCAGTGATGGGGGGGTGAAAGAGACCCAGTACTTC,CATSDGGVKETQYF
TRBJ2-3,NA,TRBD2,TRBV5-6,TGTGCCAGCAGCTTGCCGACTAGCGGGAGGTTCACAGATACGCAGTATTTT,CASSLPTSGRFTDTQYF
TRBJ1-1,once,NA,TRBV11-2,TGTGCCAGCAGCGAACAGGTGAACACTGAAGCTTTCTTT,CASSEQVNTEAFF
TRBJ2-3,NA,TRBD2,TRBV27,TGTGCCAGCAGAGGCGGGACTAGGTTCTTCACAGATACGCAGTATTTT,CASRGGTRFFTDTQYF
TRBJ2-3,NA,TRBD2,TRBV5-1,TGCGCCAGCAGCCACGGACTAGCGAGCACAGATACGCAGTATTTT,CASSHGLASTDTQYF
TRBJ2-7,NA,NA,TRBV9,TGTGCCAGCAGCGTATCCACGGGAGCCTACGAGCAGTACTTC,CASSVSTGAYEQYF
TRBJ1-1,NA,TRBD1,TRBV3-1/TRBV3-2,TGTGCCAGCAGCCAAGATCATGGGACAGGGAGTACTGAAGCTTTCTTT,CASSQDHGTGSTEAFF
TRBJ2-7,once,TRBD1,TRBV5-1,TGCGCCAGCAGCTTGGCCAACGGACAGGGCTCCGAGCAGTACTTC,CASSLANGQGSEQYF
TRBJ1-6,NA,NA,TRBV6-5,TGTGCCAGCAGTTCGGGGGGGGCCTACTATAATTCACCCCTCCACTTT,CASSSGGAYYNSPLHF
TRBJ2-7,NA,NA,TRBV12-5,TGTGCTAGTGGTTTGGCGGGAACGTCCTACGAGCAGTACTTC,CASGLAGTSYEQYF
TRBJ1-2,few,TRBD1,TRBV13,TGTGCCAGCGGAGACAGGGGATCGGACTATGGCTACACCTTC,CASGDRGSDYGYTF
TRBJ2-7,NA,NA,TRBV13,TGTGCCAGCAGCCCCGAAGGTCCAGGCCTCCACGAGCAGTACTTC,CASSPEGPGLHEQYF
TRBJ1-2,NA,TRBD1,TRBV3-1/TRBV3-2,TGTGCCAGCAGCCAAGAGGCTCTACAGGGGAACTATGGCTACACCTTC,CASSQEALQGNYGYTF
TRBJ2-1,once,TRBD2,TRBV30,TGTGCCTGGGGCCTAGCTGAGCGGGGCTACAATGAGCAGTTCTTC,CAWGLAERGYNEQFF
TRBJ2-2,NA,TRBD2,TRBV6-6,TGTGCCAGCAACCCTACCGGGACTAGCTACACCGGGGAGCTGTTTTTT,CASNPTGTSYTGELFF
TRBJ2-4,NA,TRBD1,TRBV5-4,TGTGCCAGCAGCCTCTATAAGGGGACAGGGTCGGACATTCAGTACTTC,CASSLYKGTGSDIQYF
TRBJ2-3,NA,NA,TRBV11-2,TGTGCCAGCAGCTTAGCCAGTTACACAGATACGCAGTATTTT,CASSLASYTDTQYF